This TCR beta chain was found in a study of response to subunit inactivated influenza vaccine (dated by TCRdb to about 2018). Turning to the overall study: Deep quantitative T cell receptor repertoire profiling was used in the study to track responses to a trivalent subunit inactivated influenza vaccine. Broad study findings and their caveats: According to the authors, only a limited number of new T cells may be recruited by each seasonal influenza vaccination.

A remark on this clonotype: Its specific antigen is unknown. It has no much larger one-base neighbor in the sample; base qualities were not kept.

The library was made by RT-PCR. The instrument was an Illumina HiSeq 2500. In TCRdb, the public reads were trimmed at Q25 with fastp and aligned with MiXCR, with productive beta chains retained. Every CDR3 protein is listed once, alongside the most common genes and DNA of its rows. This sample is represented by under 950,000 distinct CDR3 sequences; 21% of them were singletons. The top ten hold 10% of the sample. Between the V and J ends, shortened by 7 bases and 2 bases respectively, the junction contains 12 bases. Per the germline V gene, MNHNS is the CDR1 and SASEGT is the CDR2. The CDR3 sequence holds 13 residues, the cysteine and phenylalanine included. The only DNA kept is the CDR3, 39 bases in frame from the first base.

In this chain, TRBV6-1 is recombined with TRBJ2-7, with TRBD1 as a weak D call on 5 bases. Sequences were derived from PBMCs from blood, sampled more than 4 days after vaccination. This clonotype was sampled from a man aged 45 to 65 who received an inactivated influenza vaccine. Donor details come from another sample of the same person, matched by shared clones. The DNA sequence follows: TGTGCCAGCATAGGAGCAGGGACCTACGAGCAGTACTTC. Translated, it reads CASIGAGTYEQYF.